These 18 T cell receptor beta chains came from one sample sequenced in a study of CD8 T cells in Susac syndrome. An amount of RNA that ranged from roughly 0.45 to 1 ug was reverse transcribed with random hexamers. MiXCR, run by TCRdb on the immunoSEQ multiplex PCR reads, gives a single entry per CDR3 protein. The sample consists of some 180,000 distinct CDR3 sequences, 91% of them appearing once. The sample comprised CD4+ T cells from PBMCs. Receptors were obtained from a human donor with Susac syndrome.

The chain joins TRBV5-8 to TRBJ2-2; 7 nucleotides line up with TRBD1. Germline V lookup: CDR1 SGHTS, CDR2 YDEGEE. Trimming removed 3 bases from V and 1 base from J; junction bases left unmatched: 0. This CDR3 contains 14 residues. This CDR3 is CASSWTGNTGELFF. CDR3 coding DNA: TGTGCCAGCAGCTGGACAGGGAACACCGGGGAGCTGTTTTTT.

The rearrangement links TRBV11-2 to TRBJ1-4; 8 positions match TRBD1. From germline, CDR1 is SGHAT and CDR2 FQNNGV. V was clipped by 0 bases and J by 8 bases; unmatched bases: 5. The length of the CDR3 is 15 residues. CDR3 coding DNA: TGTGCCAGCAGCTTAGAACAGGGGGGAGTGGAAAAACTGTTTTTT. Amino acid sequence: CASSLEQGGVEKLFF.

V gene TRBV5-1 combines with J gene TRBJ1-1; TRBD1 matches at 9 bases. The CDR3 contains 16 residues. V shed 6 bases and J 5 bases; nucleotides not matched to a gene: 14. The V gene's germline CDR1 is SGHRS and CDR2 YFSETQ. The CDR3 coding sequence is TGCGCCAGCAAGCTGAGGACAGGGGAATTTGGGACTGAAGCTTTCTTT. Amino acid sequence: CASKLRTGEFGTEAFF.

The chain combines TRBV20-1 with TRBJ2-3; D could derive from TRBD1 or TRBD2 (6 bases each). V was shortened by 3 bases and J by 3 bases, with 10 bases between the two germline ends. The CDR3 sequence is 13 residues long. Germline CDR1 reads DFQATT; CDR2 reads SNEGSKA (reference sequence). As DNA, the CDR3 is TGCAGTGCTAGGAGAGGGGGGACAGATACGCAGTATTTT. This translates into CSARRGGTDTQYF.

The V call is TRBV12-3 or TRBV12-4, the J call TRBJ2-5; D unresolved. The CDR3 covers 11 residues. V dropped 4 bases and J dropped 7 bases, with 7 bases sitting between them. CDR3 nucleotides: TGTGCCAGCAGTTCCGCGTGGACCCAGTACTTC. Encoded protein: CASSSAWTQYF.

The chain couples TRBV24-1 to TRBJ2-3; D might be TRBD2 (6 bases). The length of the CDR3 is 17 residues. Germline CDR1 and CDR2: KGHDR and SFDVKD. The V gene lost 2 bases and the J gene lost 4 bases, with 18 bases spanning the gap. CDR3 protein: CATSDYGGDQLADTQYF. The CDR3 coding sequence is TGTGCCACCAGTGATTACGGCGGGGACCAACTTGCAGATACGCAGTATTTT.

This CDR3 is CASSPDSNYGYTF. The DNA of the CDR3 is TGTGCCAGCTCACCAGACAGCAACTATGGCTACACCTTC. The rearrangement joins TRBV18 to TRBJ1-2; D is possibly TRBD1 (5 bases). V dropped 2 bases and J dropped 2 bases, with 6 bases sitting between them. The CDR3 runs to 13 residues. Germline-derived CDR1 and CDR2 are KGHSH and LQKENI.

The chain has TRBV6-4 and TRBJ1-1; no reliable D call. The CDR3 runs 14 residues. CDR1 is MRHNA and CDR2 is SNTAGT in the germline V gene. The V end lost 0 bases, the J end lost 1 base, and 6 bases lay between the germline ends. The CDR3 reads CASSDSGWNTEAFF. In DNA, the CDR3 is TGTGCCAGCAGTGACTCTGGTTGGAACACTGAAGCTTTCTTT.

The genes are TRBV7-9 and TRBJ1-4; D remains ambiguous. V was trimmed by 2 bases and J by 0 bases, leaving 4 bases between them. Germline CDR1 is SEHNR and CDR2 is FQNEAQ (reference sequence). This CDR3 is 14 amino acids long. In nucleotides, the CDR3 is TGTGCCAGCAGCTTACTATCAACTAATGAAAAACTGTTTTTT. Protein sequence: CASSLLSTNEKLFF.

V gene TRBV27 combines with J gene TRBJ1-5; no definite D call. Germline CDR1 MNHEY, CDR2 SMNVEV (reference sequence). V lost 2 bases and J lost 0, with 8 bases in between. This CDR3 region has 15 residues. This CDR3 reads CASSLRGYSNQPQHF. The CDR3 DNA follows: TGTGCCAGCAGTTTACGAGGATATAGCAATCAGCCCCAGCATTTT.

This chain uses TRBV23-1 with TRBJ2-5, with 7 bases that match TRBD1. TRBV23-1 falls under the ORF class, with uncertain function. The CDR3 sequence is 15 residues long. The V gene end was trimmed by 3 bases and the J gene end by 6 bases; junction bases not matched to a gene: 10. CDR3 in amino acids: CASSHWDSPTQTQYF. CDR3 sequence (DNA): TGCGCCAGCAGTCATTGGGACAGCCCGACCCAGACCCAGTACTTC.

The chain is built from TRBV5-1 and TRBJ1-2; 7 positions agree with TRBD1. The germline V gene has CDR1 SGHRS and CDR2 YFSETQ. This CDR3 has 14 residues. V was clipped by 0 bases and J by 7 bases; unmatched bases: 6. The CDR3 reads CASSLGQGVFGYTF. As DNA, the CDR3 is TGCGCCAGCAGCTTGGGGCAGGGGGTTTTTGGCTACACCTTC.

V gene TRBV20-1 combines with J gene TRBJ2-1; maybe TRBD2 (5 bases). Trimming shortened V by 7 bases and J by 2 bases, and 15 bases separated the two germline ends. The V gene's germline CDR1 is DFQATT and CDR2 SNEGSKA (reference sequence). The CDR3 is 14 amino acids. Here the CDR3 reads CSVKRPAAYNEQFF. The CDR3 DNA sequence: TGCAGTGTCAAGAGACCAGCGGCCTACAATGAGCAGTTCTTC.

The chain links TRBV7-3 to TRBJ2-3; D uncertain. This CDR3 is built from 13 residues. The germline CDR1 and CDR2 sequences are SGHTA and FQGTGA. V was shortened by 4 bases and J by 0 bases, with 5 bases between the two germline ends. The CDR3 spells CASSSSSTDTQYF. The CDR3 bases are TGTGCCAGCAGCTCCTCTAGCACAGATACGCAGTATTTT.

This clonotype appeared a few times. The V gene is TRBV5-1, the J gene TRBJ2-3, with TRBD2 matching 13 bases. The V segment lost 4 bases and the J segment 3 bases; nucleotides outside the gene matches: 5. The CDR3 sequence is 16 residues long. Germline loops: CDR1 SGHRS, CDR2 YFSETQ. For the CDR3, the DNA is TGCGCCAGCAGCCTGCGGACTAGCGGGAGAACAGATACGCAGTATTTT. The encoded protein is CASSLRTSGRTDTQYF.

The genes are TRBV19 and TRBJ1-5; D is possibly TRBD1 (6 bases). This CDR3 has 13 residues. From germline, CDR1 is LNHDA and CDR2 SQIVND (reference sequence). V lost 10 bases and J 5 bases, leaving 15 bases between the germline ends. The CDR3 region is CATTGGRHQPQHF. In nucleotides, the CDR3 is TGTGCCACGACCGGGGGGCGACATCAGCCCCAGCATTTT. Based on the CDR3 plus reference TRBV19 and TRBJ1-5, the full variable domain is DGGITQSPKYLFRKEGQNVTLSCEQNLNHDAMYWYRQDPGQGLRLIYYSQIVNDFQKGDIAEGYSVSREKKESFPLTVTSAQKNPTAFYLCATTGGRHQPQHFGDGTRLSIL.

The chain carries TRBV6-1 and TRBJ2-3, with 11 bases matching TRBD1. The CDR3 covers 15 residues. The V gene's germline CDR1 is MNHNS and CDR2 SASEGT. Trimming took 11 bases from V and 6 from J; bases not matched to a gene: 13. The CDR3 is CARWAAGQGDDTQYF. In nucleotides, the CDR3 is TGTGCCCGGTGGGCAGCGGGACAGGGGGACGATACGCAGTATTTT.

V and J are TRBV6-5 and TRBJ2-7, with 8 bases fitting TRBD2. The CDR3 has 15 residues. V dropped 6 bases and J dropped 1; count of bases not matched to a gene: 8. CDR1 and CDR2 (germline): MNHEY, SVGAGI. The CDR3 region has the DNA TGTGCCAGCAGACTTAATAGCGGGGAGTCCTACGAGCAGTACTTC. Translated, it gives CASRLNSGESYEQYF.